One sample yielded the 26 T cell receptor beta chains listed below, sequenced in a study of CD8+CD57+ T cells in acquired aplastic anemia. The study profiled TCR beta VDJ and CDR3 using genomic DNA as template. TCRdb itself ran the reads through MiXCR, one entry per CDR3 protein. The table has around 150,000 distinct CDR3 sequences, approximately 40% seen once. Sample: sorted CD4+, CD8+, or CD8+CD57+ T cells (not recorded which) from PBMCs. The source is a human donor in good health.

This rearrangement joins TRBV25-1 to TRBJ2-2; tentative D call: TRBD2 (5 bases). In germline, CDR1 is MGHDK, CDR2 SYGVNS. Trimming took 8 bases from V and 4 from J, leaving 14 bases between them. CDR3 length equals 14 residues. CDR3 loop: CASAKSGSTGELFF. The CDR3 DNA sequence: TGTGCCAGCGCAAAAAGCGGCAGCACCGGGGAGCTGTTTTTT.

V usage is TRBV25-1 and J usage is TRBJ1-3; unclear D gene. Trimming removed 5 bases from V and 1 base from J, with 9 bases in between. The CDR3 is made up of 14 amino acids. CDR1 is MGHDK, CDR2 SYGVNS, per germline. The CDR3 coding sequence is TGTGCCAGCAGTTTGACAAGTTCTGGAAACACCATATATTTT. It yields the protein CASSLTSSGNTIYF. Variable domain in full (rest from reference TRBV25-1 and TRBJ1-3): EADIYQTPRYLVIGTGKKITLECSQTMGHDKMYWYQQDPGMELHLIHYSYGVNSTEKGDLSSESTVSRIRTEHFPLTLESARPSHTSQYLCASSLTSSGNTIYFGEGSWLTVV.

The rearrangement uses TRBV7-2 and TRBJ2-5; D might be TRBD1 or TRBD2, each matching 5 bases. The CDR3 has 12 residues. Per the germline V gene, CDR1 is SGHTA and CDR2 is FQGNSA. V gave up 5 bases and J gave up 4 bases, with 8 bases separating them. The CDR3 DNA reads TGTGCCAGCAGCCGGGACCGAGAGACCCAGTACTTC. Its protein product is CASSRDRETQYF.

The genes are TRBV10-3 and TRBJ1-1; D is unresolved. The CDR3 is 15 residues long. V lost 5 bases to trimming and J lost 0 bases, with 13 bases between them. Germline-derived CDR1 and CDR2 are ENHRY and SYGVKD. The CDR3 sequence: CAISRYGNMNTEAFF. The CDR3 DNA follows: TGTGCCATCAGTCGGTACGGCAACATGAACACTGAAGCTTTCTTT.

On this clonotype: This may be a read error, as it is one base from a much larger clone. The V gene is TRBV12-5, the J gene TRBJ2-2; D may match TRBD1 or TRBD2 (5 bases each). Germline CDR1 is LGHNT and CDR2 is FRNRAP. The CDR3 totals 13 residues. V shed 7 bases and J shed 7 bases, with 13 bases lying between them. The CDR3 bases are TGTGCTAGTGCCTGTGAGGGGTTCGGGGAGCTGTTTTTT. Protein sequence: CASACEGFGELFF.

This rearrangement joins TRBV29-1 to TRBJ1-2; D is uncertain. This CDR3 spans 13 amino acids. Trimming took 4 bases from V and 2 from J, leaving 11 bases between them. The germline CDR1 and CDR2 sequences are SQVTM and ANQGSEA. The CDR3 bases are TGCAGCGTTGCGGTGGGTCTAAACTATGGCTACACCTTC. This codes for CSVAVGLNYGYTF.

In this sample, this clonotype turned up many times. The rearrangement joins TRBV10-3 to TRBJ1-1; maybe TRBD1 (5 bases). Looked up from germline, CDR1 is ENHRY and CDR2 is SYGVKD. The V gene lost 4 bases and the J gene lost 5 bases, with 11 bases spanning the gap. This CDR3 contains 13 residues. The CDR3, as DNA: TGTGCCATCAGTGGCCGGGGGTGGACTGAAGCTTTCTTT. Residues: CAISGRGWTEAFF.

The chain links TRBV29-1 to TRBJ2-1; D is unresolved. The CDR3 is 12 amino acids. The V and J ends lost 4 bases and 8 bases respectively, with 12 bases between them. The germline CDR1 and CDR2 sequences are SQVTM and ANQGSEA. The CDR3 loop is CSVVSGSHEQFF. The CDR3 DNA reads TGCAGCGTTGTGAGTGGTAGCCATGAGCAGTTCTTC.

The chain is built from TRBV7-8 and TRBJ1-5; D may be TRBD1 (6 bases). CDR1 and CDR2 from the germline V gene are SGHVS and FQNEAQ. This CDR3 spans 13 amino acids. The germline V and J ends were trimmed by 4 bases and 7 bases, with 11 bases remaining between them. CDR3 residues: CASSSRGGQPQHF. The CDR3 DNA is TGTGCCAGCAGCTCGCGGGGGGGCCAGCCCCAGCATTTT. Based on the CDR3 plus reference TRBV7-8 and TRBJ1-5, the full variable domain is GAGVSQSPRYKVAKRGQDVALRCDPISGHVSLFWYQQALGQGPEFLTYFQNEAQLDKSGLPSDRFFAERPEGSVSTLKIQRTQQEDSAVYLCASSSRGGQPQHFGDGTRLSIL.

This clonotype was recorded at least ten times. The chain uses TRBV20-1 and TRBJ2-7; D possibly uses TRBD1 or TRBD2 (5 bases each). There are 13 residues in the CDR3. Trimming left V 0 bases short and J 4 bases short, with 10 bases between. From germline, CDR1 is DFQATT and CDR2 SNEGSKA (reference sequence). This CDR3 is CSARDLGEYEQYF. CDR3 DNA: TGCAGTGCTAGAGATCTGGGGGAGTACGAGCAGTACTTC.

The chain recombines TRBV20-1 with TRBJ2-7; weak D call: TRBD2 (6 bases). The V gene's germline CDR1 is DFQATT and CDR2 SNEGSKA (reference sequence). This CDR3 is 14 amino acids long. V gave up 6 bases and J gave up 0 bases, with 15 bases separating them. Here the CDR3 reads CSATGTGSSYEQYF. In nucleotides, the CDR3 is TGCAGTGCCACTGGGACTGGGAGCTCCTACGAGCAGTACTTC.

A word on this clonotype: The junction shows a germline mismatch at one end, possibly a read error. The CDR3 DNA reads TGTGCCAGCAGCTTATCAGGGGGGGCATACGGGCAGTACTTC. It encodes CASSLSGGAYGQYF. The chain combines TRBV7-9 with TRBJ2-7, with D perhaps assigned TRBD1 or TRBD2 (7 bases each). The length of the CDR3 is 14 residues. Germline V gene lookup returns CDR1 SEHNR and CDR2 FQNEAQ (reference sequence).

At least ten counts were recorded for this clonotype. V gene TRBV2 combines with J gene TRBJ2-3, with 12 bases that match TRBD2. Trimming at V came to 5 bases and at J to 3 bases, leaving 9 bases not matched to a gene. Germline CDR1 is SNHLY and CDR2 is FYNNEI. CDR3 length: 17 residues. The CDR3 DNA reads TGTGCCAGCAGTACCTCACTTGGACTAGCGGGAACAGATACGCAGTATTTT. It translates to CASSTSLGLAGTDTQYF.

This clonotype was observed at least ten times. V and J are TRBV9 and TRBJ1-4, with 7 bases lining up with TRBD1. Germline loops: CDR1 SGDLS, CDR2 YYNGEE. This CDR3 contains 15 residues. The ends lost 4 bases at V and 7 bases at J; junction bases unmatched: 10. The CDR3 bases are TGTGCCAGCAGCACCTCTCCGACAGGGCGTGAAAAACTGTTTTTT. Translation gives CASSTSPTGREKLFF.

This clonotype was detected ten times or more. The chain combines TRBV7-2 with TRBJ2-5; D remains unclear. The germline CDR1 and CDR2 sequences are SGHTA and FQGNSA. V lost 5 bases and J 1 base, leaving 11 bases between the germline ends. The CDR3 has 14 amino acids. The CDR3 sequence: CASSQGRSQETQYF. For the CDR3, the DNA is TGTGCCAGCAGCCAAGGACGGTCCCAAGAGACCCAGTACTTC.

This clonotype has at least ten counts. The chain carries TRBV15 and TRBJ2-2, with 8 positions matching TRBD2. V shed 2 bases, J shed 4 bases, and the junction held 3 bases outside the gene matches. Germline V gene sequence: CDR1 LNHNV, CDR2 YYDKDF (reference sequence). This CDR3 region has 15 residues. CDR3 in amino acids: CATSRPLAGTGELFF. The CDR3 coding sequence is TGTGCCACCAGCAGACCTCTAGCGGGCACCGGGGAGCTGTTTTTT.

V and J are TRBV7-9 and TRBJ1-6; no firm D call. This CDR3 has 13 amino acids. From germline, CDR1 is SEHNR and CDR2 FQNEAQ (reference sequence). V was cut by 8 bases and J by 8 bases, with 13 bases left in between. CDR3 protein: CASDGRRYSPLHF. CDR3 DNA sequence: TGTGCCAGCGACGGACGCAGATATTCACCCCTCCACTTT.

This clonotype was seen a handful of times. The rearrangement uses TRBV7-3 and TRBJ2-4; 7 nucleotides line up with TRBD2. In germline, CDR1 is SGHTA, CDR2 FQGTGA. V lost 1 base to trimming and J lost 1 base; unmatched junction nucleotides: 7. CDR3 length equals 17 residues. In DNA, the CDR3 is TGTGCCAGCAGCTTAAATGGGGGGGTTGGGGCCAAAAACATTCAGTACTTC. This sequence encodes CASSLNGGVGAKNIQYF. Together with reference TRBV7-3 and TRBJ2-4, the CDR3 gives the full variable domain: GAGVSQTPSNKVTEKGKYVELRCDPISGHTALYWYRQSLGQGPEFLIYFQGTGAADDSGLPNDRFFAVRPEGSVSTLKIQRTERGDSAVYLCASSLNGGVGAKNIQYFGAGTRLSVL.

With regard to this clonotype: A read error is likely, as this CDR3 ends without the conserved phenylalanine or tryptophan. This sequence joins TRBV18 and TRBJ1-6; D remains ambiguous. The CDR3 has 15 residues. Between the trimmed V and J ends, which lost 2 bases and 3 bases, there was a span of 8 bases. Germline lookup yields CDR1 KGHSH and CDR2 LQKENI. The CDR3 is CASSPGRLYNSPLHL. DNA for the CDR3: TGTGCCAGCTCACCAGGACGGCTCTATAATTCACCCCTCCACCTT.

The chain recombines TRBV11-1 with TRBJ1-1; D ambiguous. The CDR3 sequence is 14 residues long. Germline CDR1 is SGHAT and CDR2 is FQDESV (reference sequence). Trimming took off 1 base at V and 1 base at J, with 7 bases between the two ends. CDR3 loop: CASSLGIKNTEAFF. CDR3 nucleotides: TGTGCCAGCAGCTTAGGGATCAAGAACACTGAAGCTTTCTTT.

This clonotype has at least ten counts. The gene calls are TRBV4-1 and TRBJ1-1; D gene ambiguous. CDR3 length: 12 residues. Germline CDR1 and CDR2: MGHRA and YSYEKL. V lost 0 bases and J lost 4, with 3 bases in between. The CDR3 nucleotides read TGCGCCAGCAGCCAAGAGTTCACTGAAGCTTTCTTT. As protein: CASSQEFTEAFF.

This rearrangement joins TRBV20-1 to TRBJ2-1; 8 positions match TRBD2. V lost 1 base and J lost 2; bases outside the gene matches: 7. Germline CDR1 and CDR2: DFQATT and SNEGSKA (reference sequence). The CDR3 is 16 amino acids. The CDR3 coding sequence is TGCAGTGCTAGAGGAGAGCGGGGGTCAACCTACAATGAGCAGTTCTTC. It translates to CSARGERGSTYNEQFF.

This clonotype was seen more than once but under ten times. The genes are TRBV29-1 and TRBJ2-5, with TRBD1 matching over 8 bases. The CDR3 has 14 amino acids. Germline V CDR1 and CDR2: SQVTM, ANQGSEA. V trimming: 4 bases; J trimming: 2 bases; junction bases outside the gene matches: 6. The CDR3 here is CSVGDRRGQETQYF. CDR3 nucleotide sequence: TGCAGCGTTGGGGACAGGCGAGGTCAAGAGACCCAGTACTTC.

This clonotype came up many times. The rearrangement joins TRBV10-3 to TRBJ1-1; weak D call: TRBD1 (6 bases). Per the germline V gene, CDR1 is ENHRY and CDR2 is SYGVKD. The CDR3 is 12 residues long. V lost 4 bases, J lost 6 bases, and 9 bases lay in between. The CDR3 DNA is TGTGCCATCAGTGGGCAGGGGTCTGAAGCTTTCTTT. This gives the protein CAISGQGSEAFF.

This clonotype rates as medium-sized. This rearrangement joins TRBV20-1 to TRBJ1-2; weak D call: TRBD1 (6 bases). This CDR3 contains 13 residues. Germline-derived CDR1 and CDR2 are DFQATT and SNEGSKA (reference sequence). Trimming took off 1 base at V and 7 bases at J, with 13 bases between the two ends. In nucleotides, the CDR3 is TGCAGTGCTAGAGTCCCTGGGGGCGGTGGCTACACCTTC. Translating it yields CSARVPGGGGYTF.

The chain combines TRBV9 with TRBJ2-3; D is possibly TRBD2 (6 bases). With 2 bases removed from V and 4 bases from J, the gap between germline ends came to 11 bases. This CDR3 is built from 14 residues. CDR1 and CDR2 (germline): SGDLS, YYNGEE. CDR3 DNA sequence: TGTGCCAGCAGCGTCAGGAGCGGGTCAGATACGCAGTATTTT. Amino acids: CASSVRSGSDTQYF.